Listed here are 7 T cell receptor beta chains from one sample, sequenced in a study of regulatory T cells in long-lasting Graves disease. Time point denoted: newly diagnosed GD, antithyroid drugs for less than 3 months. With RNA extracted from PBMCs as input, the TCR library was made. Combining iRepertoire HTBI primers with Arm-PCR of CDR3 regions, the authors built TCR beta libraries. One entry per CDR3 protein results from TCRdb running MiXCR on the multiplex PCR reads. The data show some 350,000 distinct CDR3 sequences, around 15% seen once. Separately, the same data were catalogued under a study of T cells in Graves' hyperthyroidism and ophthalmopathy.

The material sequenced was peripheral blood mononuclear cells (PBMCs), taken at new diagnosis, from a patient treated with antithyroid drugs. These receptors were collected from a young woman with Graves disease.

The V and J genes are TRBV10-3 and TRBJ1-5; D gene unclear. Looked up from germline, CDR1 is ENHRY and CDR2 is SYGVKD. Trimming cost V 4 bases and J 4 bases, with 5 bases left between them. The CDR3 is made up of 12 amino acids. CDR3 region: CAISGYNQPQHF. CDR3 coding DNA: TGTGCCATCAGTGGATATAATCAGCCCCAGCATTTT.

This clonotype showed up just a few times. The gene calls are TRBV12-3 or TRBV12-4 and TRBJ2-1; unclear D gene. V lost 2 bases, J lost 10 bases, and 3 bases lay in between. The CDR3 runs 10 residues. The CDR3 reads CASSLREQFF. Here the CDR3 DNA reads TGTGCCAGCAGTTTAAGGGAGCAGTTCTTC.

This clonotype was recorded many times. The V gene is TRBV7-2, the J gene TRBJ2-5; D might be TRBD2 (6 bases). V shed 5 bases and J shed 5 bases, with 15 bases lying between them. The CDR3 totals 14 residues. The germline CDR1 and CDR2 sequences are SGHTA and FQGNSA. The CDR3 loop reads CASSVSSAGETQYF. The CDR3 nucleotides are TGTGCCAGCAGCGTCTCTAGCGCCGGGGAGACCCAGTACTTC.

This clonotype was seen only a few times. This sequence joins TRBV5-1 and TRBJ2-2; D call uncertain. Germline CDR1 reads SGHRS; CDR2 reads YFSETQ. V dropped 1 base and J dropped 0 bases, with 7 bases sitting between them. The CDR3 runs 15 residues. The CDR3 protein is CASSLSQSNTGELFF. CDR3 bases: TGCGCCAGCAGCTTGTCTCAGTCGAACACCGGGGAGCTGTTTTTT.

This chain connects TRBV4-2 to TRBJ2-1, with 7 bases fitting TRBD2. Germline CDR1 reads LGHNA; CDR2 reads YNFKEQ. CDR3 size: 15 residues. V shed 3 bases, J shed 3 bases, and the junction held 5 bases outside the gene matches. The CDR3 spells CASSHNSGLYNEQFF. The CDR3 DNA is TGTGCCAGCAGCCACAATAGCGGGCTCTACAATGAGCAGTTCTTC.

This chain uses TRBV4-1 with TRBJ1-1; D is uncertain. CDR1 and CDR2 (germline): MGHRA, YSYEKL. V was pared by 1 base and J by 0 bases, with 18 bases between. The CDR3 loop spans 18 amino acids. DNA of the CDR3: TGCGCCAGCAGCCAAGTCAGTATCGCGACAAACATGAACACTGAAGCTTTCTTT. The encoded protein is CASSQVSIATNMNTEAFF.

This clonotype was observed at least ten times. The chain employs TRBV12-3 or TRBV12-4 and TRBJ1-6; 7 nucleotides match TRBD1. The CDR3 length is 14 residues. Trimming removed 6 bases from V and 8 bases from J; junction bases left unmatched: 7. The CDR3 DNA is TGTGCCAGCAGCCCGGCCAGGGGGGATTCACCCCTCCACTTT. Encoded protein: CASSPARGDSPLHF.